This TCR beta chain was recorded in a study of blood T cell repertoires in COVID-19. The CDR3 covers 16 residues. Losses at the gene ends were 8 bases for V and 4 bases for J; bases not matched to a gene: 10. Germline lookup yields CDR1 WSHSY and CDR2 SAAADI. This clone was observed a single time. Clones were read by immunoSEQ multiplex PCR, and TCRdb kept only the in-frame ones, dropping some. Seen here are more than 150,000 clones, 75% to 90% observed once, and the top ten hold about 2%. The receptor's source is a man aged 70 or older with active or convalescent COVID-19. Sequencing was carried out using peripheral blood. The chain uses TRBV10-2 and TRBJ2-3, with 12 bases that match TRBD2. CDR3 nucleotide sequence: TGCGCCAGCGATGGGCCTAGCGGGGGGGCCGCAGATACGCAGTATTTT. Its protein product is CASDGPSGGAADTQYF.